This T cell receptor (beta chain) was documented in a study of T-cell memory formation after mild COVID-19. Study-wide points: Clones that contracted clustered mainly in CM and EM if CD4+ and in EMRA if CD8+.

In the case of this clonotype: The antigen is not known.

From the 5' RACE reads, TCRdb called clonotypes with MiXCR, one entry per CDR3 protein. Altogether around 260,000 distinct CDR3 sequences are present, around 15% being singletons, with the ten largest covering roughly 22%. Trimming left V 1 base short and J 9 bases short, with 14 bases between. The CDR3 is 14 residues long. CDR1 is SGHRS, CDR2 YFSETQ, per germline. Input material: PBMCs or a T cell subset sorted from them (not recorded which). V usage is TRBV5-1 and J usage is TRBJ2-1; no clear D gene. The origin of this receptor is a man aged 18 to 35 who had mild COVID-19 (a few samples of this study predate the infection). Cell type and time point are not known. DNA for the CDR3: TGCGCCAGCAGCTTGCGGGTCAGTTCTGGTGAGCAGTTCTTC. It yields the protein CASSLRVSSGEQFF.